The next 27 T cell receptor beta chains were all read from a single sample in a study of Ad26.COV2.S vaccination and SARS-CoV-2 variants. Treatment defined: approximately 18 received Ad26.COV2.S at low or high dose, single or two shots; roughly 5 received placebo; per-sample allocation not given. Sampling happened 63 days after the first vaccine or placebo injection. The table came from immunoSEQ multiplex PCR; TCRdb's copy has only in-frame clones and leaves some out. Of about 410,000 clones in the sample, about 88% are singletons; the top ten hold under 4%. Material: peripheral blood, obtained in a trial of Ad26.COV2.S vaccine versus placebo. These receptors all stem from a person aged 18-60 years who received the Ad26.COV2.S COVID-19 vaccine or a placebo.

The chain is built from TRBV5-1 and TRBJ2-7; D may be TRBD1 (5 bases). From germline, CDR1 is SGHRS and CDR2 YFSETQ. The CDR3 is made up of 14 amino acids. V was shortened by 0 bases and J by 3 bases, with 10 bases between the two germline ends. The CDR3 DNA reads TGCGCCAGCAGCTTGGTGCAGGGAAACTACGAGCAGTACTTC. Protein: CASSLVQGNYEQYF.

CDR3 sequence reads: CASSMGVTDTQYF. As DNA, the CDR3 is TGTGCCAGTAGTATGGGTGTAACAGATACGCAGTATTTT. The chain carries TRBV19 and TRBJ2-3; D gene unclear. The germline V gene has CDR1 LNHDA and CDR2 SQIVND (reference sequence). Trimming took 3 bases from V and 3 from J, leaving 7 bases between them. This CDR3 comprises 13 residues.

This chain joins TRBV6-6 and TRBJ2-7, with TRBD1 matching over 11 bases. The CDR3 contains 13 residues. Looked up from germline, CDR1 is MNHNY and CDR2 is SVGAGI (reference sequence). Trimming cost V 5 bases and J 5 bases; bases outside gene matches: 2. The DNA for the CDR3 is TGTGCCAGCAGTGGACAGGGGGCCCACGAGCAGTACTTC. This codes for CASSGQGAHEQYF.

The chain carries TRBV6-2 or TRBV6-3 and TRBJ2-7, with D possibly matching TRBD2 (5 bases). Germline CDR1 is MNHEY and CDR2 is SVGEGT. The germline V and J ends were trimmed by 0 bases and 3 bases, with 12 bases remaining between them. This CDR3 is built from 15 residues. CDR3 loop: CASSYSRVSGYEQYF. The CDR3 DNA follows: TGTGCCAGCAGTTACTCGAGGGTTTCGGGCTACGAGCAGTACTTC.

This chain joins TRBV10-3 and TRBJ1-1; D is ambiguous. Germline V gene data show CDR1 as ENHRY and CDR2 as SYGVKD. V was cut by 6 bases and J by 2 bases, with 16 bases left in between. This CDR3 is built from 15 residues. The CDR3 sequence: CAISQLRYPNTEAFF. The CDR3 DNA reads as TGTGCCATCAGCCAGTTGAGGTATCCCAACACTGAAGCTTTCTTT.

This clone was detected once. J is TRBJ1-1 and V is TRBV5-6, with 7 bases aligning to TRBD1. CDR3 length: 15 amino acids. The ends lost 1 base at V and 1 base at J; junction bases unmatched: 4. Per the germline V gene, CDR1 is SGHDT and CDR2 is YYEEEE. The CDR3 sequence is CASSLRDSRNTEAFF. The CDR3, as DNA: TGTGCCAGCAGCTTGAGGGACAGCCGGAACACTGAAGCTTTCTTT.

This chain links TRBV6-4 with TRBJ1-6, with 7 nucleotides matching TRBD1. The CDR3 consists of 16 residues. V trimming: 0 bases; J trimming: 5 bases; junction bases outside the gene matches: 4. Germline CDR1 is MRHNA and CDR2 is SNTAGT. The CDR3 protein is CASSDSAGQHNSPLHF. The CDR3 DNA sequence: TGTGCCAGCAGTGACTCCGCGGGACAGCATAATTCACCCCTCCACTTT.

The chain is built from TRBV6-1 and TRBJ2-1; D remains unclear. The CDR3 has 15 amino acids. The V end was cut by 2 bases, the J end by 9 bases, with 17 bases between. CDR1 is MNHNS, CDR2 SASEGT, per germline. CDR3 sequence (DNA): TGTGCCAGCAGTGAAACCGGGCCCCAATCAGGTGAGCAGTTCTTC. It is translated as CASSETGPQSGEQFF.

The V and J genes are TRBV7-9 and TRBJ2-4; D might be TRBD1 (5 bases). This CDR3 has 18 residues. Germline CDR1 is SEHNR and CDR2 is FQNEAQ (reference sequence). The V end lost 5 bases, the J end lost 0 bases, and 20 bases lay between the germline ends. CDR3 DNA sequence: TGTGCCAGCAGCAGGTGGCAGGGCGAAGTCCTAGCCAAAAACATTCAGTACTTC. Its translation is CASSRWQGEVLAKNIQYF.

V is TRBV25-1 and J is TRBJ2-1; D not certain. V was cut by 10 bases and J by 7 bases, with 11 bases left in between. The CDR3 consists of 11 residues. Germline CDR1 MGHDK, CDR2 SYGVNS. CDR3 sequence (DNA): TGTGCCACTGGAAGAGGAAATGAGCAGTTCTTC. Protein sequence: CATGRGNEQFF.

The V gene is TRBV4-1, the J gene TRBJ1-1; D may be TRBD1 (6 bases). V was shortened by 8 bases and J by 3 bases, with 13 bases between the two germline ends. Germline V gene lookup returns CDR1 MGHRA and CDR2 YSYEKL. The CDR3 has 13 amino acids. The DNA of the CDR3 is TGCGCCAGCTTGGGGACACGCGACACTGAAGCTTTCTTT. Protein: CASLGTRDTEAFF.

This chain uses TRBV6-5 with TRBJ1-2, with D possibly TRBD1 on 5 matching bases. Germline values: CDR1 MNHEY, CDR2 SVGAGI. The CDR3 runs to 13 residues. Trimming cost V 6 bases and J 8 bases, with 16 bases left between them. Written as DNA, the CDR3 is TGTGCCAGCAGCGCGGGACCTTCACGGGGCTACACCTTC. Amino acids: CASSAGPSRGYTF.

J is TRBJ1-1 and V is TRBV13; 10 positions agree with TRBD1. The ends lost 4 bases at V and 5 bases at J; junction bases unmatched: 10. The germline V gene has CDR1 PRHDT and CDR2 FYEKMQ (reference sequence). This CDR3 comprises 16 residues. The CDR3 nucleotides are TGTGCCAGCAGCTCAACACGACAGGGGGCGCGTACTGAAGCTTTCTTT. Residues: CASSSTRQGARTEAFF. The full variable domain, in which reference TRBV13 and TRBJ1-1 provide the parts outside the CDR3, is AAGVIQSPRHLIKEKRETATLKCYPIPRHDTVYWYQQGPGQDPQFLISFYEKMQSDKGSIPDRFSAQQFSDYHSELNMSSLELGDSALYFCASSSTRQGARTEAFFGQGTRLTVV.

This chain connects TRBV6-2 or TRBV6-3 to TRBJ2-2; TRBD2 matches at 10 bases. In germline, CDR1 is MNHEY, CDR2 SVGEGT. V lost 4 bases and J lost 2; bases outside the gene matches: 7. CDR3 length: 17 residues. The CDR3 region is CASSSPIAGGNTGELFF. In nucleotides, the CDR3 is TGTGCCAGCAGTTCCCCTATAGCGGGGGGTAACACCGGGGAGCTGTTTTTT.

V usage is TRBV18 and J usage is TRBJ1-1; TRBD1 is a possible D gene (6 bases). From germline, CDR1 is KGHSH and CDR2 LQKENI. CDR3 length: 16 residues. Trimming left V 0 bases short and J 2 bases short, with 13 bases between. The CDR3 sequence: CASSPPRGLLNTEAFF. As DNA, the CDR3 is TGTGCCAGCTCACCACCCAGGGGATTACTAAACACTGAAGCTTTCTTT.

This clone was picked up one time. This chain uses TRBV10-3 with TRBJ2-1; D is ambiguous. With 1 base removed from V and 7 bases from J, the gap between germline ends came to 5 bases. Germline V gene lookup returns CDR1 ENHRY and CDR2 SYGVKD. This CDR3 has 12 residues. The CDR3, as DNA: TGTGCCATCAGTGAGTATGGGAATGAGCAGTTCTTC. Translating gives CAISEYGNEQFF.

This clone has only one observation. Germline is not matched at one junction end, which may reflect a read error. This chain joins TRBV19 and TRBJ1-2, with D possibly matching TRBD1 (5 bases). Germline CDR1 reads LNHDA; CDR2 reads SQIVND (reference sequence). This CDR3 contains 12 residues. The CDR3 is CASSFRDSGYTF. The CDR3 nucleotides read TGTGCCAGTAGTTTTCGGGACTCTGGCTACACCTTT.

This clone was observed once. This sequence joins TRBV5-1 and TRBJ2-2, with 8 positions matching TRBD1. The trim removed 2 bases at V and 4 bases at J, leaving 4 bases unmatched. The CDR3 loop spans 15 amino acids. The germline gives CDR1 SGHRS, CDR2 YFSETQ. The CDR3 coding sequence is TGCGCCAGCAGCTTTGCCAGGGGGCTCACCGGGGAGCTGTTTTTT. This sequence encodes CASSFARGLTGELFF.

The gene calls are TRBV11-2 and TRBJ1-1; tentative D call: TRBD1 (6 bases). Germline lookup yields CDR1 SGHAT and CDR2 FQNNGV. Trimming took 5 bases from V and 5 from J, leaving 9 bases between them. The CDR3 has 12 residues. As DNA, the CDR3 is TGTGCCAGCAGCCAGGGGAGTACTGAAGCTTTCTTT. It translates to CASSQGSTEAFF.

The chain employs TRBV27 and TRBJ2-2; 9 nucleotides line up with TRBD2. Looked up from germline, CDR1 is MNHEY and CDR2 is SMNVEV (reference sequence). The CDR3 totals 14 residues. After removal of 2 bases from V and 6 bases from J, the junction contained 1 base not matched to a gene. CDR3 amino acids: CASSLVAGAGELFF. The CDR3 region has the DNA TGTGCCAGCAGTTTAGTAGCGGGGGCCGGGGAGCTGTTTTTT.

The chain joins TRBV7-8 to TRBJ1-1; 7 nucleotides align to TRBD1. Losses at the gene ends were 1 base for V and 10 bases for J; bases not matched to a gene: 9. Looked up from germline, CDR1 is SGHVS and CDR2 is FQNEAQ. This CDR3 is built from 14 residues. The CDR3 coding sequence is TGTGCCAGCAGCTTAGAAGGGGGGGGACAGTCAGCTTTCTTT. Translated, it gives CASSLEGGGQSAFF.

This clone was observed a single time. The rearrangement joins TRBV6-2 or TRBV6-3 to TRBJ1-4; D uncertain. Germline CDR1 is MNHEY and CDR2 is SVGEGT. V was clipped by 4 bases and J by 5 bases, with 11 bases between them. This CDR3 comprises 14 residues. CDR3 residues: CASSWTRRNEKLFF. The CDR3 nucleotides are TGTGCCAGCAGTTGGACGCGGCGGAATGAAAAACTGTTTTTT.

The chain links TRBV19 to TRBJ2-3; 11 positions match TRBD2. V gave up 3 bases and J gave up 4 bases; unmatched junction bases: 6. The CDR3 is 16 amino acids. Looked up from germline, CDR1 is LNHDA and CDR2 is SQIVND (reference sequence). The CDR3 DNA reads TGTGCCAGTAGTATCTTTAGCGGGGGGGCCCCAGATACGCAGTATTTT. Translation gives CASSIFSGGAPDTQYF.

This clone was counted once. The J gene is TRBJ1-2, the V gene TRBV6-5; perhaps TRBD1 as D (5 bases). This CDR3 has 13 amino acids. CDR1 is MNHEY and CDR2 is SVGAGI in the germline V gene. V was clipped by 11 bases and J by 3 bases, with 16 bases between them. DNA of the CDR3: TGTGCCGCGAGGGCGGGGGGGTACTATGGCTACACCTTC. As protein: CAARAGGYYGYTF.

V usage is TRBV13 and J usage is TRBJ2-3; 7 nucleotides line up with TRBD2. V was clipped by 4 bases and J by 2 bases; unmatched bases: 12. The germline V gene encodes CDR1 PRHDT and CDR2 FYEKMQ (reference sequence). The CDR3 runs 17 residues. The CDR3 protein is CASSSSPGLPYTDTQYF. The DNA of the CDR3 is TGTGCCAGCAGCTCCTCTCCGGGACTACCGTACACAGATACGCAGTATTTT.

This clone was observed a handful of times. The V call is TRBV29-1, the J call TRBJ1-3, with 7 bases aligning to TRBD1. The CDR3 covers 15 residues. Germline V CDR1 and CDR2: SQVTM, ANQGSEA. V dropped 6 bases and J dropped 3; count of bases not matched to a gene: 11. CDR3 region: CSVGTVPVGGNTIYF. CDR3 coding DNA: TGCAGCGTGGGGACAGTCCCGGTGGGTGGAAACACCATATATTTT. The complete variable domain, with remaining parts taken from reference TRBV29-1 and TRBJ1-3, reads SAVISQKPSRDICQRGTSLTIQCQVDSQVTMMFWYRQQPGQSLTLIATANQGSEATYESGFVIDKFPISRPNLTFSTLTVSNMSPEDSSIYLCSVGTVPVGGNTIYFGEGSWLTVV.

The V gene is TRBV7-9, the J gene TRBJ2-7, with 8 nucleotides matching TRBD2. The V segment lost 5 bases and the J segment 2 bases; nucleotides outside the gene matches: 5. Germline V gene sequence: CDR1 SEHNR, CDR2 FQNEAQ (reference sequence). The CDR3 covers 14 residues. The CDR3, as DNA: TGTGCCAGCAGCCCGTCGGGGGGGGCCTACGAGCAGTACTTC. It specifies CASSPSGGAYEQYF.